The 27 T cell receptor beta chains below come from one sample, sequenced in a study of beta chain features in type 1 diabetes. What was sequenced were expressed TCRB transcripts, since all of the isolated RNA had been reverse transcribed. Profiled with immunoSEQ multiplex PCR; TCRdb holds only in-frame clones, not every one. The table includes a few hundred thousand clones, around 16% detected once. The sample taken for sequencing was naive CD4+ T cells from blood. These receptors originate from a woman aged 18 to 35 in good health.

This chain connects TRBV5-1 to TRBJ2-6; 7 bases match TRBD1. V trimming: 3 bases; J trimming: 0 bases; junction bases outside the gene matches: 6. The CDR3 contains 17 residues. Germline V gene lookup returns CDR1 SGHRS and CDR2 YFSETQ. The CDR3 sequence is CASSSGQRLSGANVLTF. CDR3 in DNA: TGCGCCAGCAGCTCGGGACAGCGCCTCTCTGGGGCCAACGTCCTGACTTTC.

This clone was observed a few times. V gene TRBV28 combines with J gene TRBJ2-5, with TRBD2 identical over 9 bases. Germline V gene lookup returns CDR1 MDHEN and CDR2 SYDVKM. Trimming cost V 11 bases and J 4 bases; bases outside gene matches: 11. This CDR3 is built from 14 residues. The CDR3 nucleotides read TGTGCCGGCGGCGGGAGGGGGGGGCGAGAGACCCAGTACTTC. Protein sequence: CAGGGRGGRETQYF.

This CDR3 reads CAWRQTGLAGDTQYF. The CDR3 nucleotides are TGTGCCTGGAGACAAACCGGACTAGCCGGTGATACGCAGTATTTT. V usage is TRBV30 and J usage is TRBJ2-3, with TRBD2 matching 8 bases. The germline gives CDR1 GTSNPN, CDR2 SVGIG (reference sequence). Trimming at V came to 3 bases and at J to 6 bases, leaving 11 bases not matched to a gene. The CDR3 is made up of 15 amino acids.

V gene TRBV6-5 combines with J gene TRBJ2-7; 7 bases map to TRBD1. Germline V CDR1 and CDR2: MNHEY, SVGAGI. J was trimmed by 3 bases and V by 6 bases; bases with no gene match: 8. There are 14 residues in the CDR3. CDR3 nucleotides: TGTGCCAGCAGCTCATACAACAGGGGCTACGAGCAGTACTTC. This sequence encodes CASSSYNRGYEQYF.

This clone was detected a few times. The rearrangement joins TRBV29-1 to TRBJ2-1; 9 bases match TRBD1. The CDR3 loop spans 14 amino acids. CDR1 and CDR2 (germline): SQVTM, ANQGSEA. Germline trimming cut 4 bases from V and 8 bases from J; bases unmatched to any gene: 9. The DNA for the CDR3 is TGCAGCGTTGGAGGAGACAGGGGGTTTCATGAGCAGTTCTTC. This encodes CSVGGDRGFHEQFF.

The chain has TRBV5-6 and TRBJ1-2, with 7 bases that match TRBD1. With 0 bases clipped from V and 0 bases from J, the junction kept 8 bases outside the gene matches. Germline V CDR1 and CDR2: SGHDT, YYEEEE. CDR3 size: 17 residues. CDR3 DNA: TGTGCCAGCAGCTTGGCGGGACAGCAGCTACCTAACTATGGCTACACCTTC. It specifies CASSLAGQQLPNYGYTF.

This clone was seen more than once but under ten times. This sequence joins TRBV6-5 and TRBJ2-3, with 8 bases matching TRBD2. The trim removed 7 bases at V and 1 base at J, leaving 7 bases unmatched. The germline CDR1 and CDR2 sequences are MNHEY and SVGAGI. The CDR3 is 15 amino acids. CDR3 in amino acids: CASIPAGVGTDTQYF. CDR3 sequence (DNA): TGTGCCAGCATCCCAGCGGGAGTTGGCACAGATACGCAGTATTTT.

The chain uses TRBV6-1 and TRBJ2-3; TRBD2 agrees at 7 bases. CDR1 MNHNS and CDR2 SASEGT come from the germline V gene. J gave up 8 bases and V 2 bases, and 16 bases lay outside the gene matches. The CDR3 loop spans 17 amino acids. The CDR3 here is CASSETQVRLARATQYF. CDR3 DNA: TGTGCCAGCAGTGAAACACAGGTCCGACTAGCCCGAGCTACGCAGTATTTT.

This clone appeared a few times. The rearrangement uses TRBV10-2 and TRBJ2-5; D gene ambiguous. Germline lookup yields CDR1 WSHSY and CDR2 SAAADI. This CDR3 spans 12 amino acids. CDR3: CAVQRGQETQYF. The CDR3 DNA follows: TGCGCAGTACAAAGAGGACAAGAGACCCAGTACTTC.

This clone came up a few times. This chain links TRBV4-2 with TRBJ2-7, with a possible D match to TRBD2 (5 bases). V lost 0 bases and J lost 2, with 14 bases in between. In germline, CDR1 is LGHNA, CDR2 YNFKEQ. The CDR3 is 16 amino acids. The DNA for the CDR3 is TGTGCCAGCAGCCAAGATGAGGGCAGACCTACCTACGAGCAGTACTTC. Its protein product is CASSQDEGRPTYEQYF.

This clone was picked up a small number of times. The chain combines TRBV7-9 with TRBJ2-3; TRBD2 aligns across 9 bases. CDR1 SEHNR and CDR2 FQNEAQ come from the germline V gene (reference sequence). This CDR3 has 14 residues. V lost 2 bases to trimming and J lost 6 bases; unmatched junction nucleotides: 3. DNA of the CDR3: TGTGCCAGCAGCTTATCCGCGGGAGGGGATACGCAGTATTTT. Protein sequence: CASSLSAGGDTQYF.

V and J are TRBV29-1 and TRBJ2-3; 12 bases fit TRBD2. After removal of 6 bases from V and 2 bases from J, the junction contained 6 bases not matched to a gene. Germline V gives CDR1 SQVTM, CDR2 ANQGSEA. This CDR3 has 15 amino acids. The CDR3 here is CSVAGTSGYTDTQYF. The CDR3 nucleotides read TGCAGCGTCGCCGGGACTAGCGGGTACACAGATACGCAGTATTTT.

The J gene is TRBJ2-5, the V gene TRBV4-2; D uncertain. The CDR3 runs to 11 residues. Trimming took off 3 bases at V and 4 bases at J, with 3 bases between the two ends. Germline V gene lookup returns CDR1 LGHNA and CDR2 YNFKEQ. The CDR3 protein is CASSQAETQYF. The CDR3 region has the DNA TGTGCCAGCAGCCAGGCAGAGACCCAGTACTTC.

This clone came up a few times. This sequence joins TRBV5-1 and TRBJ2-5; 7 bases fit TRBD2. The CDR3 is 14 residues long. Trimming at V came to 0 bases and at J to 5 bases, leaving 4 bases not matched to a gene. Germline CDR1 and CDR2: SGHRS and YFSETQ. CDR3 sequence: CASSLASGGETQYF. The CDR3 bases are TGCGCCAGCAGCTTGGCCTCGGGAGGCGAGACCCAGTACTTC.

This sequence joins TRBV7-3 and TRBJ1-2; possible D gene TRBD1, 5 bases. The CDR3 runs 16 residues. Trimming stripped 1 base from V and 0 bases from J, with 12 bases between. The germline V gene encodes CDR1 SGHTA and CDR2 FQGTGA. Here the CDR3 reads CASSLKIGGTNYGYTF. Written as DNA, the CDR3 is TGTGCCAGCAGCTTAAAAATCGGGGGGACTAACTATGGCTACACCTTC.

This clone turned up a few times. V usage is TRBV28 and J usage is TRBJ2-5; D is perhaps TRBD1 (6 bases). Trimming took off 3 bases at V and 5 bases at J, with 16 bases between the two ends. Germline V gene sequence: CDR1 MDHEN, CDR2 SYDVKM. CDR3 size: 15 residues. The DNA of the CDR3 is TGTGCCAGCAGTTTTCCCAGGGTTAGGGGGGAGACCCAGTACTTC. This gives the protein CASSFPRVRGETQYF.

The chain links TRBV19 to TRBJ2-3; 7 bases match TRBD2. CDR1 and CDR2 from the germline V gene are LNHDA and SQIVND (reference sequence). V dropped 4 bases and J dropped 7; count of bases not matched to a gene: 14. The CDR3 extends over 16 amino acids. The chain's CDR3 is CASSTPLGGSMNTQYF. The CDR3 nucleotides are TGTGCCAGTAGTACCCCCCTAGGCGGGAGTATGAATACGCAGTATTTT.

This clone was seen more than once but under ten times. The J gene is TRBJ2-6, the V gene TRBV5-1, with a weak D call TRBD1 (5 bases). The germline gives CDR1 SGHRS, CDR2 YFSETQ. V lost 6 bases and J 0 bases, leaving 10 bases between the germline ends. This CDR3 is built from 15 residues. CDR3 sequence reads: CASIDSLSGANVLTF. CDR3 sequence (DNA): TGCGCCAGCATTGACAGCCTCTCTGGGGCCAACGTCCTGACTTTC.

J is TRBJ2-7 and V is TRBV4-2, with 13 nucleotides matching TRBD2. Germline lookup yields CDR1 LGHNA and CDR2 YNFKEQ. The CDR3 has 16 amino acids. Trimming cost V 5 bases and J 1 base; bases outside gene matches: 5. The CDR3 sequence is CASSARTSGSSYEQYF. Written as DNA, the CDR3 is TGTGCCAGCAGCGCCAGGACTAGCGGGAGTTCCTACGAGCAGTACTTC.

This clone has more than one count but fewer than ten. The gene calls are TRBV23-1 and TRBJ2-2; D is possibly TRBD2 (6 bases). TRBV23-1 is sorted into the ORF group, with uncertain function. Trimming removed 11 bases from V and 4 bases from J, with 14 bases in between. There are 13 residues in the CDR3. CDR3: CAPRETCTGELFF. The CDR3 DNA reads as TGCGCCCCTCGGGAGACGTGCACCGGGGAGCTGTTTTTT.

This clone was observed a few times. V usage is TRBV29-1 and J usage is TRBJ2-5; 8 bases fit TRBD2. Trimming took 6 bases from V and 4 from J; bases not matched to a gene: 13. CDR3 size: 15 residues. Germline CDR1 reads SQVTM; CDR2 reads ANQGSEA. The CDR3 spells CSVADSSGIRETQYF. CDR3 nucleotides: TGCAGCGTCGCCGACAGTAGCGGGATCCGAGAGACCCAGTACTTC.

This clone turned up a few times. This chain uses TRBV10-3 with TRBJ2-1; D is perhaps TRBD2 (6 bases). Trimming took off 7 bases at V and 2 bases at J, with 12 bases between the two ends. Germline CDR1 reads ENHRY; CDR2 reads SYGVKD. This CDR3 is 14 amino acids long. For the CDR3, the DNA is TGTGCCATCACCCTAGCGCAGACCTACAATGAGCAGTTCTTC. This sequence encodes CAITLAQTYNEQFF.

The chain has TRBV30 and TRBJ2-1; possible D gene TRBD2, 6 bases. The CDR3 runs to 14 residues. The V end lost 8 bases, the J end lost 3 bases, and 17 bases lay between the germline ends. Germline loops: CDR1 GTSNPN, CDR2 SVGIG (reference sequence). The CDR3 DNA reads TGTGCCGGCGAATTGACGGGAGACTACAATGAGCAGTTCTTC. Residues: CAGELTGDYNEQFF.

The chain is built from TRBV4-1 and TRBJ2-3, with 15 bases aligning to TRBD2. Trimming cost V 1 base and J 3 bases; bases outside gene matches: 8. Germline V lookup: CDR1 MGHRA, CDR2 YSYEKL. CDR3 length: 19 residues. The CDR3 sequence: CASSQGIGTSGRLTDTQYF. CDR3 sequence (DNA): TGCGCCAGCAGCCAAGGGATTGGGACTAGCGGGAGGTTAACAGATACGCAGTATTTT.

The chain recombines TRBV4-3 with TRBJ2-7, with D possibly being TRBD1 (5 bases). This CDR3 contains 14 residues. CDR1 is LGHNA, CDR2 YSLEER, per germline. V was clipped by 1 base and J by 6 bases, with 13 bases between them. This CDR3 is CASSQGQPLSEQYF. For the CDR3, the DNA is TGCGCCAGCAGCCAAGGACAGCCCCTAAGCGAGCAGTACTTC.

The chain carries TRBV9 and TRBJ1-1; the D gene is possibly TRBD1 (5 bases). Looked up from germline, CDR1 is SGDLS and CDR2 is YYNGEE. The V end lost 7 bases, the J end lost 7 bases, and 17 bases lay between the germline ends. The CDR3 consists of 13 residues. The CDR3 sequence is CASGGSEPSEAFF. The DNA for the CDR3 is TGTGCCAGCGGGGGGTCTGAACCAAGTGAAGCTTTCTTT. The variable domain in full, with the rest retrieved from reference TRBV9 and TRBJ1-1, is DSGVTQTPKHLITATGQRVTLRCSPRSGDLSVYWYQQSLDQGLQFLIQYYNGEERAKGNILERFSAQQFPDLHSELNLSSLELGDSALYFCASGGSEPSEAFFGQGTRLTVV.

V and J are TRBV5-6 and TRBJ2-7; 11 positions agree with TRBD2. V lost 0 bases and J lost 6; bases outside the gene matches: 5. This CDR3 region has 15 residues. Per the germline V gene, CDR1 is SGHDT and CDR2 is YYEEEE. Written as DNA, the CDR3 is TGTGCCAGCAGCTTGGCGTCCGGGACTAGCGGCGAGCAGTACTTC. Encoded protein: CASSLASGTSGEQYF. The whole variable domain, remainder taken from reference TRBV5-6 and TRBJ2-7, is DAGVTQSPTHLIKTRGQQVTLRCSPKSGHDTVSWYQQALGQGPQFIFQYYEEEERQRGNFPDRFSGHQFPNYSSELNVNALLLGDSALYLCASSLASGTSGEQYFGPGTRLTVT.